This T cell receptor beta chain was obtained from a study of T cells in Graves' hyperthyroidism and ophthalmopathy. The study's findings and limits: A median around 6.8 months before onset, the model predicted ophthalmopathy.

From germline, CDR1 is DFQATT and CDR2 SNEGSKA (reference sequence). V dropped 2 bases and J dropped 0 bases, with 11 bases sitting between them. This CDR3 spans 15 amino acids. RNA transcripts provided the source from which TCR beta CDR3 regions were amplified. First-round RT-PCR of the TCR CDR3 relied on the HTBI primer set. Each CDR3 protein is one row after TCRdb ran MiXCR on the multiplex PCR reads. The table includes 750,000 to 900,000 distinct CDR3 sequences, around 38% detected once. As for this clonotype: Its antigen is still unknown.

This rearrangement joins TRBV20-1 to TRBJ1-5; tentatively, D is TRBD1 (5 bases). The receptor was derived from a man aged 18 to 30 with Graves' hyperthyroidism. Material for sequencing was blood. DNA for the CDR3: TGCAGTGCTAGAAGCCGGGGCAATAGCAATCAGCCCCAGCATTTT. The encoded protein is CSARSRGNSNQPQHF.